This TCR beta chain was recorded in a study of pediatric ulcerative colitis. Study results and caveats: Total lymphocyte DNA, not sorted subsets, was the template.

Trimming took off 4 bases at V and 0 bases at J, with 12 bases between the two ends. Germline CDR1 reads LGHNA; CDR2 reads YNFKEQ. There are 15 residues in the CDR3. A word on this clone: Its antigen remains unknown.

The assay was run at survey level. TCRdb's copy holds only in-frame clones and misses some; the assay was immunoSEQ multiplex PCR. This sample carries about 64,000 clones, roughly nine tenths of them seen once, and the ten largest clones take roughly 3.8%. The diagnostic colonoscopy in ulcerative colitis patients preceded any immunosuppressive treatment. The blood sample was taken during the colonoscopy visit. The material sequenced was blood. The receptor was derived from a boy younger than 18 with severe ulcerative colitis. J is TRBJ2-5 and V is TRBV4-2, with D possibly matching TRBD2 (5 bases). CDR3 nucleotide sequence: TGTGCCAGCAGCCCTACGAGCGGATACCAAGAGACCCAGTACTTC. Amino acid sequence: CASSPTSGYQETQYF.